This T cell receptor (beta chain) stems from a study of cytomegalovirus exposure and HLA in healthy donors (dated by TCRdb to between 2016 and 2019). About the study as a whole: In an earlier analysis of roughly 590 of the donors, approximately 300 Gb of sequence data and 90 million to 120 million unique TCR beta sequences from about 179 million T cells were reported. To predict cytomegalovirus infection status, the study combined high-throughput TCR immunosequencing, statistical association of individual TCRs with disease status, and machine learning. A later analysis re-analyzed previously published TCR beta repertoires from 666 donors and added high-resolution HLA genotyping to study TCR occurrence patterns. The study was designed to test whether signatures of past pathogen exposure could be identified by cataloging public T cell receptors. Besides the first cohort of 500 to 700 subjects, a separate validation cohort made up of over a hundred different subjects was used. Across some 400 genotyped donors of the cohort, an average of about 200,000 unique TCR beta nucleotide sequences per donor were sequenced, and roughly 18% of those sequences were non-productive. An early release covering roughly 640 HLA-typed donors comprised 300 to 350 gigabases of sequencing data and roughly 86 million unique TCR sequences. Because of strong linkage in the cohort, four to six DR-DQ haplotypes were treated as single units for association and clustering. The later analysis used no new phenotypic data to find candidate immune exposures, relying instead on TCR beta sequences and their occurrence across donors. The study profiled the T cell repertoires of hundreds of subjects by immunosequencing and related them to cytomegalovirus serostatus. Both class I and class II loci were covered by HLA typing, at four-digit resolution. An earlier analysis of approximately 630 of the donors applied high-throughput TCR beta sequencing to assess whether each TCR beta V gene segment acted as functional or pseudogenic. Typing coverage varied by locus: roughly 620-630 donors for A, B, C, DRB1 and DQB1; more than 500 for DQA1; around 610 for DPA1; around 450 for DPB1. Of the roughly 410 genotyped donors, less than 90% were placed in the genetic ancestry cluster associated with self-reported Caucasian donors. All discovery cohort repertoires had been generated on a single sequencing platform. A later genetic analysis took genome-wide SNP genotypes for about 55% of the 666 donors and used that subset as a discovery cohort. Donor age, sex, ethnicity and CMV serostatus were compiled alongside the repertoire data.

Ends trimmed: V by 0 bases, J by 3 bases; bases unmatched to a gene: 2. Counted from cysteine to phenylalanine, this CDR3 has 14 amino acids. Of the read, only the CDR3 DNA is kept; its 42 bases are in frame from base 1. The germline V gene supplies CDR1 SGHDT and CDR2 YYEEEE. Of note for this clone: Its specific antigen is unknown. Per-base quality was not reported, and no clone a single base away is much larger than it.

The cohort comprised 666 healthy bone marrow donors. At the time of sampling, every cohort member was nominally healthy, though immune exposures that went unrecorded were likely present. The donor was CMV seropositive and was included in the group of 250 to 350 seropositive cohort members. A peripheral blood sample was provided by each donor, and peripheral blood mononuclear cells were used for TCR beta sequencing. The Qiagen DNeasy Blood Extraction Kit was used to extract genomic DNA from the blood cell samples. Points the paper makes about the study in general: HLA typing was unavailable for some donors at each locus, so association tests used only the typed subset. According to a later analysis, parvovirus B19, influenza, CMV and Epstein-Barr virus appeared linked to several top co-occurrence clusters. Broadly in line with IMGT annotations, most TCR beta V segments showed up in productive rearrangements about 87% or about 30% of the time in an earlier analysis of some 590 of the donors. For the cohort, immune exposure information was limited to CMV serostatus. Because counts were too low, roughly 17 rarely observed V segments, including chromosome 9 orphons, were left out of the earlier analysis of 587 of the donors. In the study, 150 to 200 TCR beta chains were listed as associated with cytomegalovirus. A later analysis found that most CMV-associated TCR beta chains appeared HLA-restricted, with HLA associations seemingly driven largely by CMV exposure. A later analysis found that HLA-associated TCR beta chains were more clonally expanded and had lower generation probabilities than equally common non-associated chains. Assigning TCR associations to individual alleles was difficult when HLA alleles, especially DR and DQ, strongly co-occurred. A cluster of highly shared sequence variants was judged likely to be a technical artifact of the sequencing pipeline. The classifier was reported to diagnose cytomegalovirus status with high specificity and sensitivity in both the original and validation cohorts. Most TCR sequences were seen in very few donors, while some public TCRs were found in many individuals. In vitro tests confirmed that a few of the cytomegalovirus-associated TCR beta chains recognize cytomegalovirus antigens. In a later genetic analysis, a missense DCLRE1C variant was associated with V-gene and J-gene trimming of TCR beta chains, and the association was replicated in an independent cohort. The authors suggested that the approach could potentially be extended to other disease states and immunological phenotypes. The cohort was sequenced for TCR beta chains only, and without alpha or paired-chain data the features that could be detected were limited. According to a later genetic analysis, donors in an Asian-associated ancestry cluster had fewer N-insertions in productive TCRs than the approximately 630-donor mean. A further reported finding was that TCR beta sequences accurately predicted the HLA-A and HLA-B alleles for most subjects in the first cohort. The presence/absence analyses assumed that sequencing depth was roughly uniform across donors, and that assumption may not be true. A later analysis associated 15,000 or so TCR beta sequences with specific HLA alleles at a false discovery rate of 0.05. The 87-base-pair reads could not distinguish some IMGT-functional V segments, including TRBV6-2 and TRBV6-3, so those segments were excluded. According to a later analysis, TCR association rates differed among HLA loci, with DRB1 alleles showing the most associated TCRs and HLA-C alleles showing the fewest. Linkage disequilibrium might explain the correlated functional status among segregating V segments, but an unknown experimental factor could not be excluded.

Library creation used the immunoSEQ multiplex PCR assay. The multiplex PCR relied on a mix of 60 forward primers for TCR Vbeta segments and 13 reverse primers for TCR Jbeta segments. Amplification of the CDR3 region of rearranged TCR beta genes was performed with a multiplex PCR assay on genomic DNA. Amplified TCR beta libraries were sequenced as 87-base-pair reads on the Illumina HiSeq System. The source study handled its data this way. A later analysis tallied approximately 87 million unique TCR beta chains across the 600 to 700 repertoires, and around 12 million of those chains were shared by two or more donors. Raw reads were error-corrected and collapsed into unique sequences by a nearest-neighbor algorithm in which closely related sequences were merged to remove PCR and sequencing errors. Alignment of CDR3 sequences to IMGT reference sequences was used to assign V, D and J gene segments. For a sequence to be retained, a match of at least six nucleotides to both a V gene segment and a J gene segment was required. Rearrangements were classified as productive when the CDR3 lacked stop codons and remained in frame with V and J, and all other rearrangements were classified as non-productive. Following IMGT convention, CDR3 was defined as the stretch from the second conserved V-encoded cysteine to the conserved J-encoded phenylalanine. Sequences without an unambiguous match to a single V gene segment were excluded from the earlier analysis of a few hundred of the donors. An earlier analysis of around 600 of the donors classified V segments as functional when productive rearrangements were above 56.7% and as segregating when the standard deviation between donors was above 5%. A statistical classification framework was built to diagnose cytomegalovirus status from the catalog of TCR beta chain sequences. In a later analysis, V and J genes were assigned by comparing TCR nucleotide sequences against IMGT/GENE-DB human TR gene sequences. Using the TCRdist pipeline, a later analysis assigned CDR3 sequences along with most-parsimonious VDJ recombination scenarios. A later analysis defined each TCR beta chain by its CDR3 amino acid sequence plus V-gene family, and excluded reads lacking a unique V-gene family. As a way to deal with suspected cross-contamination and a sequencing artifact, a later analysis dropped approximately 570 nucleotide sequences that were highly shared and had low generation probability. In a later analysis, a clonal expansion index was calculated for each public chain from normalized within-repertoire ranks of inferred template counts. Generation probabilities in a later analysis came from a VDJ recombination model fitted to out-of-frame rearrangements, and those results were checked against IGoR. Hypergeometric tests were used in a later analysis to score TCR-TCR, TCR-HLA and TCR-CMV co-occurrence, with a repertoire-size bias correction applied to the TCR pairs. In a later analysis, false discovery rates were estimated by permuting HLA or CMV assignments 20 times. In a later analysis, co-occurring TCRs were grouped with DBSCAN, and TCRdist sequence similarity was added when clustering was performed within HLA-allele-positive subsets. Repertoires with fewer than 30,000 or more than 120,000 public chains, plus five repertoires with anomalous nucleotide sharing, were excluded from co-occurrence clustering. Sourced from immuneACCESS, this table was stored by TCRdb with only in-frame sequences that have V and J called. A share of the clones is absent; for the studies checked, an unresolved V gene accounts for under half, and the remainder has no known explanation. That table is the source of V, J and clone size, and D and trimming were worked out from the DNA. In this sample the table shows roughly 180,000 clones, about 79% of which occur a single time. The ten largest clones add up to about 14% of the sample.

The receptor was isolated from a man aged 45-65 years in good health and CMV-seropositive. The sample taken for sequencing was PBMCs. The V gene is TRBV5-6 and the J gene is TRBJ1-2, and TRBD1 matches 7 of the central bases. In nucleotides, the sequence is TGTGCCAGCAGCTTGGGACAGGGAGACTATGGCTACACCTTC. It codes for CASSLGQGDYGYTF. Here the CDR3 is joined to the reference TRBV5-6 and TRBJ1-2 genes, and the full variable domain is: DAGVTQSPTHLIKTRGQQVTLRCSPKSGHDTVSWYQQALGQGPQFIFQYYEEEERQRGNFPDRFSGHQFPNYSSELNVNALLLGDSALYLCASSLGQGDYGYTFGSGTRLTVV.